This T cell receptor (beta chain) appears in the sequencing data of a study of shared clonotypes between healthy human individuals. Clones were sequenced by immunoSEQ multiplex PCR, and TCRdb holds only the in-frame ones, with some missing. Found here are 2.5 million or so clones, approximately 92% of them singletons; the top ten hold 0.11% to 0.15%. The CDR3 has 13 residues. V lost 6 bases to trimming and J lost 2 bases, with 5 bases between them. Germline V gene data show CDR1 as SGHTA and CDR2 as FQGTGA. The CD4+ fraction was divided into a CD45RA+ naive subset and a CD45RA-negative memory subset.

The receptor comes from a man in his late teens or twenties in good health. The J gene is TRBJ2-6, the V gene TRBV7-3; D is ambiguous. The specimen was naive CD4+ T cells sorted from blood. Noted subset: CD45RA+ positively selected. DNA of the CDR3: TGTGCCAGCAGGGCAGCTGGGGCCAACGTCCTGACTTTC. Amino acids: CASRAAGANVLTF.